Listed here are 32 T cell receptor beta chains from one sample, sequenced in a study of identical twins. A single record per CDR3 protein comes from TCRdb applying MiXCR to the 5' RACE reads. The sample includes 450,000 to 650,000 distinct CDR3 sequences, 9% to 10% seen only once; the top ten take around 3%. This sample also appeared in a second study, on yellow fever vaccine responses in identical twins.

The sample taken for sequencing was PBMCs. Receptor source: a woman aged 18 to 35 in good health.

This CDR3 is CASSQQGKNEQYF. CDR3 DNA: TGTGCCAGCAGCCAACAGGGTAAGAACGAGCAGTACTTC. This chain uses TRBV11-2 with TRBJ2-7; TRBD1 is a possible D gene (6 bases). V was trimmed by 5 bases and J by 5 bases, leaving 13 bases between them. Germline-derived CDR1 and CDR2 are SGHAT and FQNNGV. The CDR3 has 13 amino acids. Full variable domain (rest looked up from reference TRBV11-2 and TRBJ2-7): EAGVAQSPRYKIIEKRQSVAFWCNPISGHATLYWYQQILGQGPKLLIQFQNNGVVDDSQLPKDRFSAERLKGVDSTLKIQPAKLEDSAVYLCASSQQGKNEQYFGPGTRLTVT.

This clonotype was counted between two and nine times. This chain uses TRBV20-1 with TRBJ2-1; 12 bases are shared with TRBD2. V lost 5 bases to trimming and J lost 2 bases; unmatched junction nucleotides: 1. Germline CDR1 is DFQATT and CDR2 is SNEGSKA (reference sequence). This CDR3 region has 14 residues. CDR3 sequence: CSALAGGPYNEQFF. The CDR3 coding sequence is TGCAGTGCTCTAGCGGGAGGGCCCTACAATGAGCAGTTCTTC.

The rearrangement links TRBV7-2 to TRBJ1-1; no firm D call. The germline V gene has CDR1 SGHTA and CDR2 FQGNSA. Deletions cut 7 bases from V and 0 bases from J, with 12 bases between. The CDR3 sequence is 14 residues long. For the CDR3, the DNA is TGTGCCAGCACCCGAGGACGGATGAACACTGAAGCTTTCTTT. Its translation is CASTRGRMNTEAFF.

This chain joins TRBV9 and TRBJ2-7; maybe TRBD1 (6 bases). Trimming shortened V by 4 bases and J by 2 bases, and 22 bases separated the two germline ends. From germline, CDR1 is SGDLS and CDR2 YYNGEE. The CDR3 has 17 amino acids. CDR3 amino acids: CASSPQQGRQGAYEQYF. CDR3 nucleotide sequence: TGTGCCAGCAGCCCACAACAGGGTAGGCAGGGAGCCTACGAGCAGTACTTC.

This clonotype was found a few times. The chain has TRBV28 and TRBJ1-4; 8 positions agree with TRBD1. This CDR3 contains 16 residues. The J segment lost 4 bases and the V segment lost 6 bases, leaving 10 bases of the junction unmatched. The germline V gene has CDR1 MDHEN and CDR2 SYDVKM. The CDR3 DNA is TGTGCCAGCAGACCCCTGCAGGGGGCGAGTAATGAAAAACTGTTTTTT. Residues: CASRPLQGASNEKLFF. The variable domain in full, with the rest retrieved from reference TRBV28 and TRBJ1-4, is DVKVTQSSRYLVKRTGEKVFLECVQDMDHENMFWYRQDPGLGLRLIYFSYDVKMKEKGDIPEGYSVSREKKERFSLILESASTNQTSMYLCASRPLQGASNEKLFFGSGTQLSVL.

CDR3 loop: CASSLDGAGGASPLHF. The CDR3 coding sequence is TGTGCCAGCAGTTTAGATGGGGCAGGGGGTGCTTCACCCCTCCACTTT. The chain recombines TRBV12-3 or TRBV12-4 with TRBJ1-6; 7 bases fit TRBD1. With V trimmed by 1 base and J by 9 bases, 9 bases remained unmatched. This CDR3 has 16 residues.

V is TRBV12-3 or TRBV12-4 and J is TRBJ2-4, with D unresolved. V was shortened by 1 base and J by 0 bases, with 7 bases between the two germline ends. The CDR3 length is 15 residues. The DNA for the CDR3 is TGTGCCAGCAGTTTAGGGGCCGTAGCCAAAAACATTCAGTACTTC. Protein product: CASSLGAVAKNIQYF.

This clonotype came up many times. The chain combines TRBV29-1 with TRBJ2-2; 14 bases line up with TRBD2. J gave up 6 bases and V 7 bases, and 7 bases lay outside the gene matches. In germline, CDR1 is SQVTM, CDR2 ANQGSEA. CDR3 length: 15 amino acids. This CDR3 is CSARGLAGVSGELFF. CDR3 in DNA: TGCAGCGCTCGGGGACTAGCGGGAGTCTCCGGGGAGCTGTTTTTT.

This clonotype was seen ten or more times. This chain connects TRBV29-1 to TRBJ1-5; perhaps TRBD1 as D (5 bases). The V end lost 6 bases, the J end lost 5 bases, and 14 bases lay between the germline ends. The CDR3 has 13 amino acids. CDR1 and CDR2 from the germline V gene are SQVTM and ANQGSEA. This chain's CDR3 is CSVQQDGDQPQHF. For the CDR3, the DNA is TGCAGCGTGCAACAGGACGGTGATCAGCCCCAGCATTTT.

The chain is built from TRBV15 and TRBJ2-7; possible D gene TRBD2, 7 bases. From germline, CDR1 is LNHNV and CDR2 YYDKDF (reference sequence). The CDR3 loop spans 15 amino acids. With 2 bases removed from V and 6 bases from J, the gap between germline ends came to 17 bases. CDR3 DNA sequence: TGTGCCACCAGCAGACGGGGGGCAGGGAGCGGCGAGCAGTACTTC. As protein: CATSRRGAGSGEQYF.

This clonotype appeared a few times. This sequence joins TRBV2 and TRBJ2-1, with 9 bases lining up with TRBD1. CDR1 and CDR2 (germline): SNHLY, FYNNEI. J lost 5 bases, V lost 7 bases, and 12 bases had no gene match. This CDR3 contains 16 residues. The CDR3 DNA reads TGTGCCAGCAAAGTCGCCGGGACAGGGTCGAACAATGAGCAGTTCTTC. This codes for CASKVAGTGSNNEQFF.

The sample holds a few counts of this clonotype. The chain employs TRBV6-5 and TRBJ1-3; D gene unclear. From germline, CDR1 is MNHEY and CDR2 SVGAGI. Trimming took off 2 bases at V and 0 bases at J, with 5 bases between the two ends. The CDR3 length is 14 residues. CDR3 residues: CASSYANSGNTIYF. The CDR3 DNA reads TGTGCCAGCAGTTACGCCAACTCTGGAAACACCATATATTTT.

This chain links TRBV24-1 with TRBJ1-5; TRBD1 might be the D (6 bases). Germline V gene sequence: CDR1 KGHDR, CDR2 SFDVKD. The CDR3 spans 15 residues. The V gene lost 5 bases and the J gene lost 5 bases, with 15 bases spanning the gap. This chain's CDR3 is CATSAGGPGDQPQHF. In DNA form, the CDR3 reads TGTGCCACCAGTGCGGGGGGCCCAGGGGATCAGCCCCAGCATTTT.

This clonotype was seen a few times. The chain joins TRBV2 to TRBJ2-1, with 9 bases matching TRBD2. The germline V gene encodes CDR1 SNHLY and CDR2 FYNNEI. V lost 7 bases, J lost 7 bases, and 11 bases stayed unmatched. The CDR3 runs 15 residues. CDR3 nucleotide sequence: TGTGCCAGCACCTCGGGACTAGCTAAATATAATGAGCAGTTCTTC. This codes for CASTSGLAKYNEQFF.

A few counts support this clonotype. The rearrangement links TRBV7-9 to TRBJ2-3, with a weak D call TRBD2 (6 bases). This CDR3 is 16 amino acids long. Germline values: CDR1 SEHNR, CDR2 FQNEAQ (reference sequence). Deletions cut 4 bases from V and 4 bases from J, with 18 bases between. The CDR3 DNA reads TGTGCCAGCAGCTCCTTGTCGGGAGTAGGTTCAGATACGCAGTATTTT. Translated, it gives CASSSLSGVGSDTQYF.

This clonotype was observed at least ten times. This chain's CDR3 is CASSLDSLGELFF. CDR3 nucleotide sequence: TGCGCCAGCAGCTTGGATAGTCTTGGGGAGCTGTTTTTT. The rearrangement joins TRBV5-1 to TRBJ2-2; D not certain. The V and J ends lost 0 bases and 8 bases respectively, with 8 bases between them. The CDR3 sequence is 13 residues long. The V gene's germline CDR1 is SGHRS and CDR2 YFSETQ.

This clonotype occurred a few times. This sequence joins TRBV12-3 or TRBV12-4 and TRBJ2-1, with D perhaps assigned TRBD1 or TRBD2 (5 bases each). Trimming pared 7 bases from V and 9 bases from J, leaving 13 bases between. The CDR3 has 12 amino acids. Here the CDR3 reads CASTPRAGEQFF. The CDR3, as DNA: TGTGCCAGCACCCCCAGGGCGGGTGAGCAGTTCTTC.

This clonotype was seen a handful of times. The rearrangement uses TRBV6-2 or TRBV6-3 and TRBJ1-1, with D possibly matching TRBD1 (6 bases). Germline V gene sequence: CDR1 MNHEY, CDR2 SVGEGT. The CDR3 spans 14 residues. Trimming shortened V by 7 bases and J by 2 bases, and 14 bases separated the two germline ends. The CDR3 region has the DNA TGTGCCAGCAAGGGACACCTAAAAAACACTGAAGCTTTCTTT. As protein: CASKGHLKNTEAFF.

This clonotype was seen many times. The chain carries TRBV2 and TRBJ2-2; TRBD2 might be the D (6 bases). V lost 8 bases and J 3 bases, leaving 13 bases between the germline ends. Germline CDR1 SNHLY, CDR2 FYNNEI. The CDR3 sequence is 14 residues long. CDR3 sequence reads: CASWLERDTGELFF. The CDR3, as DNA: TGTGCCAGCTGGCTTGAGCGGGACACCGGGGAGCTGTTTTTT.

This clonotype showed up just a few times. The chain employs TRBV6-2 or TRBV6-3 and TRBJ1-5; possible D gene TRBD1, 5 bases. CDR1 is MNHEY, CDR2 SVGEGT, per germline. Trimming stripped 5 bases from V and 7 bases from J, with 12 bases between. The CDR3 has 13 amino acids. The CDR3 region has the DNA TGTGCCAGCAGTCGTGACAGAGAACAGCCCCAGCATTTT. This sequence encodes CASSRDREQPQHF.

There are many counts of this clonotype. This chain links TRBV5-1 with TRBJ2-7; tentative D call: TRBD2 (5 bases). CDR1 and CDR2 (germline): SGHRS, YFSETQ. This CDR3 spans 15 amino acids. Trimming stripped 0 bases from V and 0 bases from J, with 10 bases between. The CDR3 DNA is TGCGCCAGCAGCTTGGGAGGGTCCAGCTCCTACGAGCAGTACTTC. Protein sequence: CASSLGGSSSYEQYF.

This chain connects TRBV12-3 or TRBV12-4 to TRBJ2-5, with a possible D match to TRBD1 (5 bases). The CDR3 totals 14 residues. V was clipped by 0 bases and J by 6 bases, with 11 bases between them. The CDR3 region is CASSLASGKKTQYF. DNA of the CDR3: TGTGCCAGCAGTTTAGCTTCAGGGAAGAAGACCCAGTACTTC.

For the CDR3, the DNA is TGTGCCAGCAGGAAGACAGGGGATACCGGGGAGCTGTTTTTT. Encoded protein: CASRKTGDTGELFF. This chain connects TRBV5-5 to TRBJ2-2; the match to TRBD1 covers 8 bases. Unmatched junction bases numbered 5, after V lost 5 bases and J lost 5 bases. The germline V gene has CDR1 SGHKS and CDR2 YYEKEE (reference sequence). The CDR3 is 14 amino acids.

This sequence joins TRBV29-1 and TRBJ2-1, with TRBD2 identical over 12 bases. After removal of 3 bases from V and 0 bases from J, the junction contained 9 bases not matched to a gene. The germline V gene has CDR1 SQVTM and CDR2 ANQGSEA. CDR3 size: 18 residues. CDR3 in amino acids: CSVESGTSGLSSYNEQFF. The CDR3 region has the DNA TGCAGCGTTGAGTCGGGGACTAGCGGGCTGAGCTCCTACAATGAGCAGTTCTTC.

This clonotype was detected a few times. The chain has TRBV7-2 and TRBJ1-4; no clear D gene. V dropped 5 bases and J dropped 8 bases, with 12 bases sitting between them. The CDR3 spans 13 residues. Looked up from germline, CDR1 is SGHTA and CDR2 is FQGNSA. DNA for the CDR3: TGTGCCAGCAGCGGTGTCGGAGGAGAAAAACTGTTTTTT. Encoded protein: CASSGVGGEKLFF.

The V gene is TRBV15, the J gene TRBJ2-7; perhaps TRBD2 as D (6 bases). In germline, CDR1 is LNHNV, CDR2 YYDKDF (reference sequence). V lost 0 bases, J lost 2 bases, and 17 bases lay in between. This CDR3 contains 17 residues. The CDR3 sequence: CATSREQPWRGPYEQYF. The CDR3 DNA sequence: TGTGCCACCAGCAGAGAACAGCCTTGGCGGGGTCCCTACGAGCAGTACTTC. Variable domain in full (rest from reference TRBV15 and TRBJ2-7): DAMVIQNPRYQVTQFGKPVTLSCSQTLNHNVMYWYQQKSSQAPKLLFHYYDKDFNNEADTPDNFQSRRPNTSFCFLDIRSPGLGDTAMYLCATSREQPWRGPYEQYFGPGTRLTVT.

This chain joins TRBV2 and TRBJ2-3, with D tentatively TRBD1 or TRBD2 (5 bases each). Germline CDR1 and CDR2: SNHLY and FYNNEI. V was clipped by 6 bases and J by 9 bases, with 13 bases between them. The CDR3 has 12 amino acids. The CDR3 coding sequence is TGTGCCAGCAGCGTAGGGACCTGGACGCAGTATTTT. It codes for CASSVGTWTQYF.

The chain employs TRBV7-9 and TRBJ2-1; D unresolved. Germline CDR1 and CDR2: SEHNR and FQNEAQ (reference sequence). V shed 1 base and J shed 0 bases, with 10 bases lying between them. The CDR3 runs to 16 residues. In DNA, the CDR3 is TGTGCCAGCAGCTTAGAGCTCTCCAGCTCCTACAATGAGCAGTTCTTC. Amino acids: CASSLELSSSYNEQFF.

This clonotype was counted once. The chain couples TRBV12-3 or TRBV12-4 to TRBJ2-1; D is ambiguous. The CDR3 sequence is 12 residues long. V lost 5 bases and J lost 9, with 11 bases in between. The CDR3 DNA follows: TGTGCCAGCAGTCACCTAAGAAGTGAGCAGTTCTTC. Its protein is CASSHLRSEQFF.

The CDR3 protein is CASSPPRTGVTEAFF. In DNA form, the CDR3 reads TGTGCCAGCAGTCCCCCCCGGACAGGGGTCACTGAAGCTTTCTTT. The chain is built from TRBV6-2 or TRBV6-3 and TRBJ1-1; 9 bases match TRBD1. The CDR3 totals 15 residues. The V segment lost 5 bases and the J segment 4 bases; nucleotides outside the gene matches: 8. Germline lookup yields CDR1 MNHEY and CDR2 SVGEGT.

This chain uses TRBV3-1 with TRBJ1-2; possible D gene TRBD1, 5 bases. V was pared by 4 bases and J by 2 bases, with 20 bases between. The CDR3 runs to 17 residues. Germline assignment: CDR1 LGHDT and CDR2 YNNKEL (reference sequence). The CDR3 spells CASSPRVWGNGNYGYTF. CDR3 nucleotides: TGTGCCAGCAGCCCGAGAGTTTGGGGGAACGGAAACTATGGCTACACCTTC.

The CDR3 spells CASSPRGGQLSSYEQYF. DNA of the CDR3: TGTGCCAGCAGCCCCCGGGGCGGACAGCTTAGCTCCTACGAGCAGTACTTC. The V gene is TRBV11-2, the J gene TRBJ2-7, with D perhaps TRBD1 (6 bases). Germline assignment: CDR1 SGHAT and CDR2 FQNNGV. V gave up 5 bases and J gave up 0 bases, with 20 bases separating them. This CDR3 contains 17 residues. The full variable domain, its missing parts supplied by reference TRBV11-2 and TRBJ2-7, is EAGVAQSPRYKIIEKRQSVAFWCNPISGHATLYWYQQILGQGPKLLIQFQNNGVVDDSQLPKDRFSAERLKGVDSTLKIQPAKLEDSAVYLCASSPRGGQLSSYEQYFGPGTRLTVT.